The 30 T cell receptor beta chains reported below all come from one sample, sequenced in a study of OX40 agonist ivuxolimab in advanced cancers. This table comes from immunoSEQ multiplex PCR, and its TCRdb copy is limited to in-frame clones, with some not included. Of 65,000 to 70,000 clones listed, roughly nine tenths are singletons. Material: CD4+ or CD8+ T cells sorted from blood, obtained in a trial of the OX40 agonist ivuxolimab. The origin of the receptors is an adult with an advanced solid tumor such as melanoma, head and neck, liver or kidney cancer.

J is TRBJ2-5 and V is TRBV28, with D possibly being TRBD2 (5 bases). The CDR3 spans 14 residues. V lost 5 bases, J lost 0 bases, and 10 bases lay in between. Germline CDR1 reads MDHEN; CDR2 reads SYDVKM. CDR3 DNA: TGTGCCAGCAGTCCCCCGAGGGACCAAGAGACCCAGTACTTC. Translated: CASSPPRDQETQYF.

The J gene is TRBJ2-1, the V gene TRBV4-2; D is unresolved. The CDR3 contains 16 residues. V dropped 0 bases and J dropped 4 bases, with 13 bases sitting between them. CDR1 LGHNA and CDR2 YNFKEQ come from the germline V gene. CDR3 sequence (DNA): TGTGCCAGCAGCCAAGATCCTCTCCCCGCGTACAATGAGCAGTTCTTC. It yields the protein CASSQDPLPAYNEQFF.

The genes are TRBV28 and TRBJ2-3, with 9 bases matching TRBD2. With 7 bases clipped from V and 2 bases from J, the junction kept 13 bases outside the gene matches. This CDR3 comprises 17 residues. The V gene's germline CDR1 is MDHEN and CDR2 SYDVKM. The CDR3 loop is CASKPEGLASITDTQYF. For the CDR3, the DNA is TGTGCCAGCAAACCTGAAGGACTAGCGAGTATCACAGATACGCAGTATTTT.

The chain combines TRBV5-6 with TRBJ2-6; D gene uncertain. The V and J ends lost 7 bases and 2 bases respectively, with 10 bases between them. Germline V gene lookup returns CDR1 SGHDT and CDR2 YYEEEE. The CDR3 spans 14 residues. As DNA, the CDR3 is TGTGCCAGCGCGGTTACCCCTGGGGCCAACGTCCTGACTTTC. Translating gives CASAVTPGANVLTF.

This chain links TRBV9 with TRBJ1-3, with D uncertain. Trimming pared 0 bases from V and 2 bases from J, leaving 9 bases between. Germline assignment: CDR1 SGDLS and CDR2 YYNGEE. CDR3 length equals 15 residues. The CDR3 nucleotides are TGTGCCAGCAGCGTAGAAGGAGCGCCTGGAAACACCATATATTTT. Amino acid sequence: CASSVEGAPGNTIYF.

The chain couples TRBV28 to TRBJ1-3, with D possibly matching TRBD1 (6 bases). V lost 6 bases to trimming and J lost 7 bases, with 16 bases between them. This CDR3 comprises 14 residues. Germline lookup yields CDR1 MDHEN and CDR2 SYDVKM. CDR3 coding DNA: TGTGCCAGCAGCTCGCTCGGGACATCGAACACCATATATTTT. Translation: CASSSLGTSNTIYF.

The chain couples TRBV19 to TRBJ2-7; D tentatively fits TRBD1 or TRBD2 (6 bases each). Germline values: CDR1 LNHDA, CDR2 SQIVND (reference sequence). V was trimmed by 5 bases and J by 1 base, leaving 15 bases between them. The CDR3 has 15 residues. The CDR3 here is CASSAQTGGSYEQYF. The CDR3 DNA reads as TGTGCCAGTAGTGCCCAGACAGGAGGGTCCTACGAGCAGTACTTC.

By sample share, this clone is medium-sized. The V and J genes are TRBV11-2 and TRBJ2-6; 7 nucleotides match TRBD1. Trimming at V came to 3 bases and at J to 0 bases, leaving 8 bases not matched to a gene. Germline CDR1 SGHAT, CDR2 FQNNGV. This CDR3 region has 18 residues. The CDR3 nucleotides read TGTGCCAGCAGCTTCCTCCGGGACAGTATCTCTGGGGCCAACGTCCTGACTTTC. Translated, it gives CASSFLRDSISGANVLTF.

J is TRBJ1-4 and V is TRBV4-1; 9 nucleotides line up with TRBD1. CDR3 length equals 18 residues. CDR1 and CDR2 from the germline V gene are MGHRA and YSYEKL. The V gene end was trimmed by 3 bases and the J gene end by 8 bases; junction bases not matched to a gene: 16. CDR3 protein: CASSHLTRGQGGREKLFF. As DNA, the CDR3 is TGCGCCAGCAGCCACCTGACCCGGGGACAGGGTGGGAGGGAAAAACTGTTTTTT.

V is TRBV30 and J is TRBJ1-4; the D gene is possibly TRBD1 (5 bases). Between the trimmed V and J ends, which lost 5 bases and 2 bases, there was a span of 12 bases. The V gene's germline CDR1 is GTSNPN and CDR2 SVGIG (reference sequence). This CDR3 is built from 14 residues. The CDR3, as DNA: TGTGCCTGGGGGACTACCGGGACTAATGAAAAACTGTTTTTT. Residues: CAWGTTGTNEKLFF.

The chain has TRBV7-9 and TRBJ1-1; D remains ambiguous. This CDR3 is built from 14 residues. V was pared by 0 bases and J by 3 bases, with 8 bases between. CDR1 is SEHNR and CDR2 is FQNEAQ in the germline V gene (reference sequence). CDR3 sequence (DNA): TGTGCCAGCAGCTTAGCCCCCGGGGACACTGAAGCTTTCTTT. Amino acid sequence: CASSLAPGDTEAFF.

This rearrangement joins TRBV6-4 to TRBJ2-2; 8 nucleotides align to TRBD2. CDR1 and CDR2 (germline): MRHNA, SNTAGT. The CDR3 length is 13 residues. Unmatched junction bases numbered 2, after V lost 8 bases and J lost 3 bases. CDR3 sequence reads: CASGTSDTGELFF. As DNA, the CDR3 is TGTGCCAGCGGGACTAGTGACACCGGGGAGCTGTTTTTT.

The gene calls are TRBV7-3 and TRBJ2-1; 11 bases fit TRBD2. The CDR3 has 17 residues. V lost 0 bases and J lost 6; bases outside the gene matches: 7. The germline gives CDR1 SGHTA, CDR2 FQGTGA. In DNA form, the CDR3 reads TGTGCCAGCAGCTTAACCCCACTAGCGGGGGCCCCCAATGAGCAGTTCTTC. Its translation: CASSLTPLAGAPNEQFF. The full variable domain, rest sourced from reference TRBV7-3 and TRBJ2-1, is GAGVSQTPSNKVTEKGKYVELRCDPISGHTALYWYRQSLGQGPEFLIYFQGTGAADDSGLPNDRFFAVRPEGSVSTLKIQRTERGDSAVYLCASSLTPLAGAPNEQFFGPGTRLTVL.

V usage is TRBV28 and J usage is TRBJ2-3, with D perhaps matching TRBD2 (7 bases). Deletions cut 6 bases from V and 2 bases from J, with 18 bases between. The germline V gene has CDR1 MDHEN and CDR2 SYDVKM. The CDR3 extends over 16 amino acids. This CDR3 reads CASRKYGGQNTDTQYF. The DNA for the CDR3 is TGTGCCAGCAGAAAATACGGGGGGCAAAACACAGATACGCAGTATTTT.

DNA of the CDR3: TGCGCCAGCAGCGCACAGTCAGGGGCCGTTGACTATGGCTACACCTTC. Its translation: CASSAQSGAVDYGYTF. This chain links TRBV4-1 with TRBJ1-2, with D possibly matching TRBD1 (6 bases). The CDR3 totals 16 residues. The V end lost 5 bases, the J end lost 3 bases, and 19 bases lay between the germline ends. Germline CDR1 and CDR2: MGHRA and YSYEKL.

The genes are TRBV28 and TRBJ1-3; D may be TRBD1 (5 bases). CDR3 length: 14 residues. Looked up from germline, CDR1 is MDHEN and CDR2 is SYDVKM. V shed 6 bases and J shed 4 bases, with 13 bases lying between them. The CDR3 loop is CASSLPTDGNTIYF. CDR3 in DNA: TGTGCCAGCAGCCTACCGACAGACGGAAACACCATATATTTT.

This chain uses TRBV11-2 with TRBJ2-7; tentatively, D is TRBD2 (5 bases). Germline assignment: CDR1 SGHAT and CDR2 FQNNGV. V gave up 1 base and J gave up 2 bases, with 9 bases separating them. This CDR3 is 14 amino acids long. The CDR3, as DNA: TGTGCCAGCAGCTTAGGCCGGGGAACCTACGAGCAGTACTTC. Amino acid sequence: CASSLGRGTYEQYF.

This sequence joins TRBV4-1 and TRBJ2-7; D might be TRBD1 (5 bases). Germline V gene lookup returns CDR1 MGHRA and CDR2 YSYEKL. This CDR3 contains 13 residues. Trimming removed 4 bases at V and 5 bases at J, with 12 bases between. The CDR3 nucleotides are TGCGCCAGCAGCCGTCAGGGTGGGAACGAGCAGTACTTC. This encodes CASSRQGGNEQYF.

In this sample, this clone turned up once. The chain has TRBV19 and TRBJ2-7; 10 bases are shared with TRBD2. The CDR3 is 16 amino acids. CDR1 is LNHDA and CDR2 is SQIVND in the germline V gene (reference sequence). The V gene end was trimmed by 6 bases and the J gene end by 1 base; junction bases not matched to a gene: 9. CDR3 sequence: CASSGVWTSGSYEQYF. CDR3 bases: TGTGCCAGTAGCGGTGTCTGGACTAGCGGTTCCTACGAGCAGTACTTC. Full variable domain (missing parts from reference TRBV19 and TRBJ2-7): DGGITQSPKYLFRKEGQNVTLSCEQNLNHDAMYWYRQDPGQGLRLIYYSQIVNDFQKGDIAEGYSVSREKKESFPLTVTSAQKNPTAFYLCASSGVWTSGSYEQYFGPGTRLTVT.

The chain joins TRBV6-5 to TRBJ1-1; D possibly corresponds to TRBD1 (6 bases). The CDR3 spans 15 residues. Germline assignment: CDR1 MNHEY and CDR2 SVGAGI. V lost 4 bases and J lost 3, with 15 bases in between. CDR3 sequence: CASSLAGASYTEAFF. In DNA form, the CDR3 reads TGTGCCAGCAGTTTGGCAGGGGCCTCTTACACTGAAGCTTTCTTT.

The chain joins TRBV5-1 to TRBJ1-6; possibly TRBD1 for D (5 bases). Germline V gene data show CDR1 as SGHRS and CDR2 as YFSETQ. Trimming removed 4 bases from V and 5 bases from J, with 10 bases in between. The CDR3 totals 14 residues. Here the CDR3 reads CASSIDSNNSPLHF. In DNA form, the CDR3 reads TGCGCCAGCAGCATAGACAGTAATAATTCACCCCTCCACTTT.

The chain links TRBV5-6 to TRBJ2-1; the match to TRBD2 covers 13 bases. CDR3 length equals 17 residues. CDR1 is SGHDT, CDR2 YYEEEE, per germline. V trimming: 3 bases; J trimming: 4 bases; junction bases outside the gene matches: 7. Written as DNA, the CDR3 is TGTGCCAGCAGCTCGGGGACTAGCGGGACGTGGTACAATGAGCAGTTCTTC. Residues: CASSSGTSGTWYNEQFF.

The rearrangement uses TRBV7-2 and TRBJ1-4, with 8 bases aligning to TRBD1. This CDR3 region has 15 residues. Germline-derived CDR1 and CDR2 are SGHTA and FQGNSA. The J segment lost 10 bases and the V segment lost 2 bases, leaving 9 bases of the junction unmatched. The CDR3 DNA follows: TGTGCCAGCAGCTTACAGGGACAGGCCGCGGGAAAACTGTTTTTT. Amino acids: CASSLQGQAAGKLFF. The full variable domain, with the rest looked up from reference TRBV7-2 and TRBJ1-4, is GAGVSQSPSNKVTEKGKDVELRCDPISGHTALYWYRQSLGQGLEFLIYFQGNSAPDKSGLPSDRFSAERTGGSVSTLTIQRTQQEDSAVYLCASSLQGQAAGKLFFGSGTQLSVL.

The chain is built from TRBV28 and TRBJ2-7; D is perhaps TRBD2 (5 bases). Germline V gene lookup returns CDR1 MDHEN and CDR2 SYDVKM. This CDR3 is 14 amino acids long. The V end lost 4 bases, the J end lost 1 base, and 11 bases lay between the germline ends. CDR3 protein: CASSSGGGSYEQYF. The CDR3, as DNA: TGTGCCAGCAGTTCTGGCGGAGGATCCTACGAGCAGTACTTC.

This chain connects TRBV11-2 to TRBJ2-7; the D gene is possibly TRBD1 (6 bases). V lost 5 bases, J lost 3 bases, and 8 bases lay in between. Germline CDR1 SGHAT, CDR2 FQNNGV. This CDR3 has 12 amino acids. Here the CDR3 reads CASSPQGYEQYF. In DNA, the CDR3 is TGTGCCAGCAGCCCACAGGGCTACGAGCAGTACTTC.

The V call is TRBV2, the J call TRBJ1-5, with 10 bases identical to TRBD1. Germline CDR1 SNHLY, CDR2 FYNNEI. The CDR3 runs 17 residues. J lost 2 bases, V lost 2 bases, and 6 bases had no gene match. In DNA form, the CDR3 reads TGTGCCAGCAGTGAATTCCGGGACAGGGGTGGCAATCAGCCCCAGCATTTT. This sequence encodes CASSEFRDRGGNQPQHF.

The chain couples TRBV6-5 to TRBJ2-7, with D unresolved. Trimming took 6 bases from V and 4 from J, leaving 7 bases between them. Germline loops: CDR1 MNHEY, CDR2 SVGAGI. There are 11 residues in the CDR3. The CDR3 nucleotides are TGTGCCAGCAGCCCTAGATACGAGCAGTACTTC. Encoded protein: CASSPRYEQYF.

V and J are TRBV7-9 and TRBJ2-3; TRBD2 aligns across 9 bases. CDR3 size: 18 residues. Germline assignment: CDR1 SEHNR and CDR2 FQNEAQ (reference sequence). After removal of 8 bases from V and 0 bases from J, the junction contained 15 bases not matched to a gene. In DNA, the CDR3 is TGTGCCAGCGCCCCCGGGCTAGCGGGGATGTCTAGCACAGATACGCAGTATTTT. It encodes CASAPGLAGMSSTDTQYF.

This rearrangement joins TRBV19 to TRBJ1-1, with 8 bases aligning to TRBD1. CDR3 length: 13 amino acids. Germline trimming cut 3 bases from V and 6 bases from J; bases unmatched to any gene: 3. Germline V gene sequence: CDR1 LNHDA, CDR2 SQIVND (reference sequence). CDR3 DNA: TGTGCCAGTAGTATGACAGGGGAGGCTGAAGCTTTCTTT. Its protein is CASSMTGEAEAFF.

V usage is TRBV5-4 and J usage is TRBJ2-3; the match to TRBD2 covers 8 bases. CDR1 and CDR2 from the germline V gene are SGHNT and YYREEE (reference sequence). CDR3 length equals 16 residues. The V gene end was trimmed by 2 bases and the J gene end by 4 bases; junction bases not matched to a gene: 9. DNA of the CDR3: TGTGCCAGCAGCTTCGATTTTGGCGGGGGGCCAGATACGCAGTATTTT. Translation gives CASSFDFGGGPDTQYF.